Listed here are 3 T cell receptor beta chains from one sample, sequenced in a study of regulatory T cells in long-lasting Graves disease. Time point indicated: newly diagnosed GD, antithyroid drugs for less than 3 months. Preparation of the TCR library used RNA extracted from PBMCs. Relying on iRepertoire HTBI primers and Arm-PCR of CDR3 regions, the team built TCR beta libraries. Via MiXCR, TCRdb re-called the multiplex PCR reads, giving one row per CDR3 protein. The sample records approximately 540,000 distinct CDR3 sequences, around 11% being singletons. These same records also appear under a second study, on T cells in Graves' hyperthyroidism and ophthalmopathy.

Specimen: peripheral blood mononuclear cells (PBMCs), collected at new diagnosis, from a patient treated with antithyroid drugs. These TCRs come from a woman under 40 with Graves disease.

This rearrangement joins TRBV6-1 to TRBJ1-4; possibly TRBD1 for D (5 bases). The ends were cut back, 11 bases at V and 5 bases at J, with 15 bases in the middle. The CDR3 covers 13 residues. Germline assignment: CDR1 MNHNS and CDR2 SASEGT. CDR3 in DNA: TGTGCCGTAGGGAACAGGCGGAATGAAAAACTGTTTTTT. This translates into CAVGNRRNEKLFF.

The table lists this clonotype with many counts. The V call is TRBV29-1, the J call TRBJ1-5; D unclear. The CDR3 has 12 residues. Trimming pared 6 bases from V and 3 bases from J, leaving 9 bases between. Germline assignment: CDR1 SQVTM and CDR2 ANQGSEA. CDR3 bases: TGCAGCGTGCAGACGGACAATCAGCCCCAGCATTTT. Residues: CSVQTDNQPQHF.

This clonotype was seen at least ten times. The chain carries TRBV11-2 and TRBJ1-2, with D maybe TRBD1 (5 bases). The CDR3 covers 13 residues. Germline lookup yields CDR1 SGHAT and CDR2 FQNNGV. Trimming removed 1 base from V and 7 bases from J, with 10 bases in between. The CDR3 sequence: CASSLGRGRGYTF. The CDR3 nucleotides read TGTGCCAGCAGCTTAGGGAGGGGACGTGGCTACACCTTC.